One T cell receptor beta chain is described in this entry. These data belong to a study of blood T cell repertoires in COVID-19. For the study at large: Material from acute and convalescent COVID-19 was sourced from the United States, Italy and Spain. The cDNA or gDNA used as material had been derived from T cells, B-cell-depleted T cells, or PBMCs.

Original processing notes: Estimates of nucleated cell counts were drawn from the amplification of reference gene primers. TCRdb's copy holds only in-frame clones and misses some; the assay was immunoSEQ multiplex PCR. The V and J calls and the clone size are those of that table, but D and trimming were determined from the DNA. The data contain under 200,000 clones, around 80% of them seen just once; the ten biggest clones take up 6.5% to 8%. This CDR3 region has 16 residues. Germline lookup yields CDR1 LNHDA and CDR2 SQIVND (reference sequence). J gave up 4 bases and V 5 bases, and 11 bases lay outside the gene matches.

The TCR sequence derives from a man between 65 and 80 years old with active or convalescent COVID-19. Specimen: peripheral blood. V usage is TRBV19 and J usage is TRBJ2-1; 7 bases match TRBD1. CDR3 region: CASSSLQGLPYNEQFF. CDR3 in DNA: TGTGCCAGTAGTTCCCTACAGGGGTTGCCTTACAATGAGCAGTTCTTC. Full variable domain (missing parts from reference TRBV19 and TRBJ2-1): DGGITQSPKYLFRKEGQNVTLSCEQNLNHDAMYWYRQDPGQGLRLIYYSQIVNDFQKGDIAEGYSVSREKKESFPLTVTSAQKNPTAFYLCASSSLQGLPYNEQFFGPGTRLTVL.